One and the same sample provided the 12 T cell receptor beta chains below, sequenced in a study of T cell changes during pregnancy in multiple sclerosis. The repertoire was sequenced with immunoSEQ multiplex PCR; TCRdb's copy has only in-frame clones and lacks some. The sample yields under 95,000 clones, around nine tenths seen once. Source: CD4+ T cells from peripheral blood mononuclear cells, taken before pregnancy. Source of these receptors: a female donor with multiple sclerosis, enrolled in a pregnancy study.

The J gene is TRBJ2-5, the V gene TRBV5-1; D might be TRBD1 (5 bases). The germline V gene has CDR1 SGHRS and CDR2 YFSETQ. Deletions cut 0 bases from V and 1 base from J, with 7 bases between. The CDR3 covers 14 residues. The CDR3 is CASSLGDSQETQYF. CDR3 in DNA: TGCGCCAGCAGCTTGGGCGACAGCCAAGAGACCCAGTACTTC.

This rearrangement joins TRBV7-9 to TRBJ2-1; 8 positions match TRBD2. V gave up 2 bases and J gave up 8 bases; unmatched junction bases: 14. The CDR3 spans 17 residues. Germline V CDR1 and CDR2: SEHNR, FQNEAQ (reference sequence). CDR3 in amino acids: CASSLFGGGGLNDEQFF. The CDR3 DNA reads as TGTGCCAGCAGCTTATTCGGGGGCGGGGGGTTGAACGATGAGCAGTTCTTC.

The DNA of the CDR3 is TGTGCCAGCAGCGTAGGGGGGGGAGGGACCCAAGAGACCCAGTACTTC. Its protein is CASSVGGGGTQETQYF. The chain uses TRBV9 and TRBJ2-5; TRBD2 matches 7 bases. The CDR3 runs 16 residues. Germline CDR1 and CDR2: SGDLS and YYNGEE. The trim removed 0 bases at V and 1 base at J, leaving 6 bases unmatched.

V gene TRBV30 combines with J gene TRBJ2-3; 8 bases line up with TRBD2. Germline trimming cut 0 bases from V and 4 bases from J; bases unmatched to any gene: 9. CDR1 and CDR2 from the germline V gene are GTSNPN and SVGIG (reference sequence). The CDR3 sequence is 16 residues long. The CDR3 DNA is TGTGCCTGGAGTGTTGGTATCGCGGGAGGCGCAGATACGCAGTATTTT. Amino acid sequence: CAWSVGIAGGADTQYF.

J is TRBJ2-7 and V is TRBV7-9; 10 bases fit TRBD2. The V gene end was trimmed by 1 base and the J gene end by 6 bases; junction bases not matched to a gene: 6. This CDR3 comprises 15 residues. Germline CDR1 is SEHNR and CDR2 is FQNEAQ (reference sequence). DNA for the CDR3: TGTGCCAGCAGCTTAGGGCAAGCGGGAGGGATCGAGCAGTACTTC. Protein product: CASSLGQAGGIEQYF.

This sequence joins TRBV29-1 and TRBJ2-3; 7 positions agree with TRBD1. The CDR3 is 14 residues long. Germline trimming cut 6 bases from V and 0 bases from J; bases unmatched to any gene: 6. Germline-derived CDR1 and CDR2 are SQVTM and ANQGSEA. CDR3 residues: CSVGQLLSTDTQYF. The CDR3 nucleotides are TGCAGCGTGGGACAGCTTCTGAGCACAGATACGCAGTATTTT.

The chain has TRBV7-2 and TRBJ2-1; TRBD2 matches 13 bases. V was pared by 5 bases and J by 2 bases, with 9 bases of the junction left unmatched. This CDR3 region has 18 residues. From germline, CDR1 is SGHTA and CDR2 FQGNSA. The CDR3 nucleotides read TGTGCCAGCAGCCTCACTAGCGGGGGGGTTCTCGCCTACAATGAGCAGTTCTTC. Translating it yields CASSLTSGGVLAYNEQFF. The complete variable domain, with remaining parts taken from reference TRBV7-2 and TRBJ2-1, reads GAGVSQSPSNKVTEKGKDVELRCDPISGHTALYWYRQSLGQGLEFLIYFQGNSAPDKSGLPSDRFSAERTGGSVSTLTIQRTQQEDSAVYLCASSLTSGGVLAYNEQFFGPGTRLTVL.

The rearrangement uses TRBV7-9 and TRBJ1-3, with a weak D call TRBD1 (6 bases). The CDR3 totals 15 residues. Per the germline V gene, CDR1 is SEHNR and CDR2 is FQNEAQ (reference sequence). Trimming cost V 1 base and J 4 bases, with 11 bases left between them. CDR3 protein: CASSLEGTPGNTIYF. CDR3 DNA sequence: TGTGCCAGCAGCTTAGAAGGGACACCAGGAAACACCATATATTTT.

CDR3 region: CASTPITGQPVFHEQYF. The CDR3 region has the DNA TGTGCCAGCACCCCTATCACAGGACAGCCAGTGTTCCACGAGCAGTACTTC. The chain is built from TRBV21-1 and TRBJ2-7; the table names TRBD1, a call not compared with the DNA. TRBV21-1 is listed as a pseudogene. CDR3 length equals 17 residues.

This sequence joins TRBV19 and TRBJ2-7; 10 nucleotides match TRBD1. This CDR3 region has 15 residues. CDR1 LNHDA and CDR2 SQIVND come from the germline V gene (reference sequence). The V segment lost 4 bases and the J segment 2 bases; nucleotides outside the gene matches: 5. In DNA, the CDR3 is TGTGCCAGTAGTAGCGGACAGGGGGGGACCTACGAGCAGTACTTC. Translation: CASSSGQGGTYEQYF.

This chain links TRBV7-2 with TRBJ1-5, with TRBD1 matching 8 bases. This CDR3 spans 15 amino acids. Germline V gene sequence: CDR1 SGHTA, CDR2 FQGNSA. V lost 3 bases and J lost 2; bases outside the gene matches: 3. The CDR3 region is CASSLDRAGNQPQHF. The CDR3 bases are TGTGCCAGCAGCTTGGACAGGGCCGGCAATCAGCCCCAGCATTTT.

V usage is TRBV18 and J usage is TRBJ2-7; TRBD1 aligns across 11 bases. The ends lost 2 bases at V and 4 bases at J; junction bases unmatched: 4. This CDR3 comprises 15 residues. Germline CDR1 is KGHSH and CDR2 is LQKENI. The CDR3, as DNA: TGTGCCAGCTCACCATATGGACAGGGGGCGTACGAGCAGTACTTC. As protein: CASSPYGQGAYEQYF.